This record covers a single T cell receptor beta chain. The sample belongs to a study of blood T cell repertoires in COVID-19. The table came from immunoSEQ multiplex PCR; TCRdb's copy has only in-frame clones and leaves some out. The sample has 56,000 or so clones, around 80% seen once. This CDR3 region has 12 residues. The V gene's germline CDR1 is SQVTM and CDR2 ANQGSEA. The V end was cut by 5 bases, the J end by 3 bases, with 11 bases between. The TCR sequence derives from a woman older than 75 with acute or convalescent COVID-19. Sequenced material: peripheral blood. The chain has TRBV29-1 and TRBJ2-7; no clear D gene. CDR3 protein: CSVSSASYEQYF. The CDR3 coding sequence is TGCAGCGTTTCCAGCGCGAGCTACGAGCAGTACTTC.